Below, 9 T cell receptor beta chains from the same sample are listed, as sequenced in a study of cytomegalovirus exposure and HLA in healthy donors. 13 Jbeta primers and 60 Vbeta primers were used for the PCR. Here immunoSEQ multiplex PCR was the method, and the copy in TCRdb shows in-frame clones only, minus some. Here the sample spans 90,000 to 150,000 clones, roughly 78% being singletons. Sequencing was carried out using PBMCs. These receptors all stem from a woman aged 25 to 39 in good health and CMV-seropositive.

This chain uses TRBV6-5 with TRBJ1-5, with a tentative D call TRBD1 (5 bases). V lost 4 bases to trimming and J lost 4 bases, with 11 bases between them. The germline CDR1 and CDR2 sequences are MNHEY and SVGAGI. The CDR3 is 14 residues long. CDR3 coding DNA: TGTGCCAGCAGTTCTCAGGGATCAAATCAGCCCCAGCATTTT. Translating gives CASSSQGSNQPQHF.

This chain links TRBV10-1 with TRBJ2-1; D call uncertain. V lost 0 bases to trimming and J lost 9 bases, with 9 bases between them. CDR3 length: 13 amino acids. The germline V gene has CDR1 WNHNN and CDR2 SYGVQD (reference sequence). The CDR3 loop reads CASSESIPGEQFF. DNA for the CDR3: TGCGCCAGCAGTGAGTCGATACCCGGTGAGCAGTTCTTC.

In its sample, this clone was seen once. Its ends do not fully match the called genes, so a read error is possible. J is TRBJ2-1 and V is TRBV28; D perhaps matches TRBD1 (5 bases). This CDR3 is built from 14 residues. The germline V gene has CDR1 MDHEN and CDR2 SYDVKM. Here the CDR3 reads CASSLRQGYTEQFF. The DNA for the CDR3 is TGTGCCAGCAGTTTACGGCAGGGCTACACTGAGCAGTTCTTC.

The J gene is TRBJ2-5, the V gene TRBV10-1, with 9 bases matching TRBD1. With 6 bases clipped from V and 0 bases from J, the junction kept 11 bases outside the gene matches. This CDR3 spans 17 amino acids. Germline V gene data show CDR1 as WNHNN and CDR2 as SYGVQD (reference sequence). CDR3 in DNA: TGCGCCAGCAGATTCTCCCGGGACAGGGTCCACCAAGAGACCCAGTACTTC. Residues: CASRFSRDRVHQETQYF.

This chain uses TRBV5-6 with TRBJ2-3, with a possible D match to TRBD2 (6 bases). The CDR3 covers 16 residues. Trimming left V 3 bases short and J 5 bases short, with 19 bases between. Looked up from germline, CDR1 is SGHDT and CDR2 is YYEEEE. CDR3 sequence reads: CASSSEGRGKGDTQYF. Here the CDR3 DNA reads TGTGCCAGCAGCTCAGAAGGGCGGGGTAAGGGAGATACGCAGTATTTT.

The V call is TRBV27, the J call TRBJ2-5, with D hard to call. Trimming shortened V by 5 bases and J by 7 bases, and 11 bases separated the two germline ends. The CDR3 runs to 12 residues. Germline CDR1 and CDR2: MNHEY and SMNVEV (reference sequence). The CDR3 sequence: CASSTTYGTQYF. CDR3 sequence (DNA): TGTGCCAGCAGTACTACTTACGGGACCCAGTACTTC.

The rearrangement links TRBV19 to TRBJ1-5; 8 bases agree with TRBD1. The CDR3 contains 15 residues. V shed 4 bases and J 2 bases; nucleotides not matched to a gene: 4. Germline V gene sequence: CDR1 LNHDA, CDR2 SQIVND (reference sequence). Here the CDR3 DNA reads TGTGCCAGTAGTAGGACAGGGTTCGGCAATCAGCCCCAGCATTTT. It encodes CASSRTGFGNQPQHF.

About this clone: The junction and the germline gene differ at one end; a read error may be behind it. The gene calls are TRBV28 and TRBJ2-1, with 7 bases aligning to TRBD1. CDR1 MDHEN and CDR2 SYDVKM come from the germline V gene. The length of the CDR3 is 13 residues. The CDR3, as DNA: TGTGCCAGCAGTTTATTAACGGGACAGCTCCCGATCTTC. It specifies CASSLLTGQLPIF.

The rearrangement links TRBV9 to TRBJ2-3; D is unresolved. CDR1 is SGDLS and CDR2 is YYNGEE in the germline V gene. V lost 1 base and J 2 bases, leaving 11 bases between the germline ends. This CDR3 has 15 residues. CDR3 DNA: TGTGCCAGCAGCGTAAGCAGGCAACTCACAGATACGCAGTATTTT. Translating it yields CASSVSRQLTDTQYF.